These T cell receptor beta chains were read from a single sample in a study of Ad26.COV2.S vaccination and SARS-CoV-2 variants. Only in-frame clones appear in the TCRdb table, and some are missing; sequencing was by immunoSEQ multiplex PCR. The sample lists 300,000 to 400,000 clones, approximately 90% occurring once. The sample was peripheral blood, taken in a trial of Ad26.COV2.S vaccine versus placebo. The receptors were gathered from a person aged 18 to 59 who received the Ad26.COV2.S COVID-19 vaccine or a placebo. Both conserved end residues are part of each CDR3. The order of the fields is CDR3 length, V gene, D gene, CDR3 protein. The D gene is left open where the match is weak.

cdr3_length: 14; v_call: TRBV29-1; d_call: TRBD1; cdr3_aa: CSALGAGGSYGYTF
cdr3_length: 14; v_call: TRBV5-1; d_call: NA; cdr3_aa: CASSYTGVNTEAFF
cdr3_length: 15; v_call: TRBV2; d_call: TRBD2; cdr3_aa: CASSGTSGRTGELFF
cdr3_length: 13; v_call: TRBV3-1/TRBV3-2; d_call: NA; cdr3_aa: CASSQSLSGELFF
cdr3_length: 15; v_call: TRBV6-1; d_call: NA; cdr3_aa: CASRPGTWNTGELFF
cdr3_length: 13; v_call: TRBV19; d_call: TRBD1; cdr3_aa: CASSDRENTEAFF
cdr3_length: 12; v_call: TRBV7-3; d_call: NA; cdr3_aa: CASSPSGDLLTF
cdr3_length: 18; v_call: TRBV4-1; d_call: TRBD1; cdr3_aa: CASSQERPDRGVAYEQYF
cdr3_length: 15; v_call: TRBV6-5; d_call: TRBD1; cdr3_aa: CASNRGRGRLSGYTF
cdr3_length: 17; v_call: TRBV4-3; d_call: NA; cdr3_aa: CASSQETWSYQSGELFF